The 25 T cell receptor beta chains presented below share a single source sample, sequenced in a study of radiation and T cells in renal cell carcinoma. As for time point: blood 2 weeks post-SBRT. This sample's treatment: 15 Gy SBRT to primary tumor, nephrectomy 4 weeks later. Profiling relied on immunoSEQ multiplex PCR, and the TCRdb table lists in-frame clones only, not all of them. The data contain around 120,000 clones, roughly four fifths of them singletons. Sample: blood, taken from a patient whose treatment included radiotherapy and nephrectomy. These receptors were taken from a woman in her fifties or sixties with renal cell carcinoma.

The rearrangement joins TRBV19 to TRBJ2-3; D gene uncertain. Germline CDR1 and CDR2: LNHDA and SQIVND (reference sequence). CDR3 length equals 17 residues. Trimming left V 5 bases short and J 6 bases short, with 24 bases between. This CDR3 reads CASSPIQNYHPTDTQYF. DNA for the CDR3: TGTGCCAGTAGTCCCATACAGAATTACCACCCCACGGATACGCAGTATTTT.

The chain employs TRBV6-1 and TRBJ1-6; weak D call: TRBD1 (5 bases). The CDR3 is made up of 14 amino acids. The V gene's germline CDR1 is MNHNS and CDR2 SASEGT. V lost 4 bases, J lost 7 bases, and 11 bases lay in between. CDR3 residues: CASSVRGVNSPLHF. CDR3 DNA sequence: TGTGCCAGCAGTGTGAGAGGGGTGAATTCACCCCTCCACTTT.

The rearrangement uses TRBV7-8 and TRBJ2-2; D is uncertain. Germline loops: CDR1 SGHVS, CDR2 FQNEAQ. CDR3 length equals 10 residues. Trimming took off 4 bases at V and 6 bases at J, with 0 bases between the two ends. In DNA, the CDR3 is TGTGCCAGCAGCTCCGGGGAGCTGTTTTTT. This sequence encodes CASSSGELFF.

The chain is built from TRBV2 and TRBJ2-6; unclear D gene. Deletions cut 6 bases from V and 0 bases from J, with 9 bases between. CDR3 size: 15 residues. The V gene's germline CDR1 is SNHLY and CDR2 FYNNEI. The CDR3 protein is CASRPVSSGANVLTF. Written as DNA, the CDR3 is TGTGCCAGCAGGCCGGTGAGCTCTGGGGCCAACGTCCTGACTTTC.

Only one count was recorded for this clone. The CDR3 sequence is CASSSPTGLHYGYTF. The DNA of the CDR3 is TGTGCCAGCAGCTCCCCGACAGGGTTACACTATGGCTACACCTTC. J is TRBJ1-2 and V is TRBV11-2, with TRBD1 matching over 7 bases. This CDR3 is 15 amino acids long. Germline assignment: CDR1 SGHAT and CDR2 FQNNGV. V lost 4 bases to trimming and J lost 3 bases; unmatched junction nucleotides: 8.

The chain employs TRBV6-5 and TRBJ1-5, with 7 bases identical to TRBD1. CDR3 length equals 13 residues. V was clipped by 8 bases and J by 4 bases; unmatched bases: 5. Germline V lookup: CDR1 MNHEY, CDR2 SVGAGI. The CDR3 sequence: CASVTGLNQPQHF. The CDR3 DNA reads TGTGCCAGCGTGACAGGGTTAAATCAGCCCCAGCATTTT.

The chain combines TRBV7-2 with TRBJ1-1; D not certain. Trimming cost V 3 bases and J 1 base, with 12 bases left between them. In germline, CDR1 is SGHTA, CDR2 FQGNSA. The CDR3 is made up of 15 amino acids. CDR3 DNA sequence: TGTGCCAGCAGCTTCAAACCCAGCCCGAACACTGAAGCTTTCTTT. Translation gives CASSFKPSPNTEAFF.

The V gene is TRBV9, the J gene TRBJ2-7; 8 positions match TRBD1. The length of the CDR3 is 14 residues. Germline lookup yields CDR1 SGDLS and CDR2 YYNGEE. The junction had 8 bases not matched to a gene; V was cut back by 4 bases and J by 5 bases. The CDR3 DNA is TGTGCCAGCAGCCTCGCCCCGGACAGGGACGAGCAGTACTTC. Protein product: CASSLAPDRDEQYF.

The CDR3, as DNA: TGTGCCAGCAGCTTAGCGGGACCTAGCTATGGCTACACCTTC. Translating gives CASSLAGPSYGYTF. The V call is TRBV7-2, the J call TRBJ1-2, with a weak D call TRBD1 (5 bases). The V end was cut by 0 bases, the J end by 4 bases, with 9 bases between. In germline, CDR1 is SGHTA, CDR2 FQGNSA. The CDR3 has 14 residues.

The V and J genes are TRBV4-1 and TRBJ2-5; D is ambiguous. The V end lost 3 bases, the J end lost 2 bases, and 7 bases lay between the germline ends. This CDR3 region has 13 residues. Germline CDR1 and CDR2: MGHRA and YSYEKL. CDR3 sequence (DNA): TGCGCCAGCAGCCACCCCAGGCAAGAGACCCAGTACTTC. It translates to CASSHPRQETQYF.

This chain connects TRBV11-2 to TRBJ1-2; no firm D call. Trimming took off 1 base at V and 3 bases at J, with 3 bases between the two ends. The CDR3 contains 12 residues. The germline V gene encodes CDR1 SGHAT and CDR2 FQNNGV. The CDR3 coding sequence is TGTGCCAGCAGCTTAGCATACTATGGCTACACCTTC. Encoded protein: CASSLAYYGYTF.

V and J are TRBV11-2 and TRBJ2-1; unclear D gene. The germline gives CDR1 SGHAT, CDR2 FQNNGV. V was trimmed by 5 bases and J by 10 bases, leaving 9 bases between them. The length of the CDR3 is 11 residues. CDR3 in DNA: TGTGCCAGCAGCCCATCCTTCGAGCAGTTCTTC. Its protein is CASSPSFEQFF.

The V gene is TRBV6-5, the J gene TRBJ1-1; unclear D gene. The CDR3 length is 13 residues. Germline V gene sequence: CDR1 MNHEY, CDR2 SVGAGI. The germline V and J ends were trimmed by 2 bases and 4 bases, with 8 bases remaining between them. CDR3 loop: CASSYGMGTEAFF. The CDR3 DNA is TGTGCCAGCAGTTACGGTATGGGCACTGAAGCTTTCTTT.

This chain uses TRBV11-2 with TRBJ1-2, with D tentatively TRBD1 (5 bases). Trimming took off 0 bases at V and 5 bases at J, with 10 bases between the two ends. The CDR3 is 14 amino acids. Germline values: CDR1 SGHAT, CDR2 FQNNGV. The CDR3, as DNA: TGTGCCAGCAGCTTAGACCACAGGACGTATGGCTACACCTTC. This codes for CASSLDHRTYGYTF. Full variable domain (outside the CDR3, taken from reference TRBV11-2 and TRBJ1-2): EAGVAQSPRYKIIEKRQSVAFWCNPISGHATLYWYQQILGQGPKLLIQFQNNGVVDDSQLPKDRFSAERLKGVDSTLKIQPAKLEDSAVYLCASSLDHRTYGYTFGSGTRLTVV.

V and J are TRBV5-6 and TRBJ1-3; the D is unclear. Germline V gene lookup returns CDR1 SGHDT and CDR2 YYEEEE. The V gene lost 1 base and the J gene lost 4 bases, with 9 bases spanning the gap. The CDR3 consists of 14 residues. As DNA, the CDR3 is TGTGCCAGCAGCTTGTCTTCCAGGGGAAACACCATATATTTT. It translates to CASSLSSRGNTIYF.

This clone came up a few times. The genes are TRBV6-5 and TRBJ1-4, with D maybe TRBD1 (6 bases). Germline V gives CDR1 MNHEY, CDR2 SVGAGI. V was cut by 0 bases and J by 5 bases, with 13 bases left in between. This CDR3 contains 16 residues. The DNA for the CDR3 is TGTGCCAGCAGTTACTCGGAACAGGGCATCAATGAAAAACTGTTTTTT. Protein: CASSYSEQGINEKLFF.

This clone is a singleton in its sample. This chain connects TRBV27 to TRBJ2-6, with D hard to call. Per the germline V gene, CDR1 is MNHEY and CDR2 is SMNVEV (reference sequence). Between the trimmed V and J ends, which lost 6 bases and 8 bases, there was a span of 17 bases. The CDR3 spans 15 residues. This chain's CDR3 is CASSVRTAAPNVLTF. The CDR3 DNA reads TGTGCCAGCAGCGTCAGGACGGCCGCCCCCAACGTCCTGACTTTC.

The genes are TRBV29-1 and TRBJ2-7; the D gene is possibly TRBD1 (5 bases). The CDR3 extends over 12 amino acids. V lost 6 bases and J 1 base, leaving 10 bases between the germline ends. CDR1 SQVTM and CDR2 ANQGSEA come from the germline V gene. The CDR3 DNA sequence: TGCAGCGTAAGCAGGGAATCCTACGAGCAGTACTTC. Its protein product is CSVSRESYEQYF.

Of note for this clone: The junction departs from germline at one end; a sequencing error may be responsible. The chain recombines TRBV5-1 with TRBJ1-4; D perhaps matches TRBD1 (6 bases). Germline-derived CDR1 and CDR2 are SGHRS and YFSETQ. The CDR3 has 13 residues. The DNA of the CDR3 is TGCGCCAGCAGCATAGGACAGAATGAAAAGCTGTTTTTT. Translation: CASSIGQNEKLFF. Based on the CDR3 plus reference TRBV5-1 and TRBJ1-4, the full variable domain is KAGVTQTPRYLIKTRGQQVTLSCSPISGHRSVSWYQQTPGQGLQFLFEYFSETQRNKGNFPGRFSGRQFSNSRSEMNVSTLELGDSALYLCASSIGQNEKLFFGSGTQLSVL.

This clone was seen a few times. This chain links TRBV7-6 with TRBJ2-1; 8 nucleotides match TRBD1. CDR1 SGHVS and CDR2 FNYEAQ come from the germline V gene. The CDR3 extends over 16 amino acids. V gave up 5 bases and J gave up 7 bases; unmatched junction bases: 13. This chain's CDR3 is CASSLITGGSLNEQFF. DNA for the CDR3: TGTGCCAGCAGCCTAATCACAGGGGGTTCTTTGAATGAGCAGTTCTTC.

The chain is built from TRBV19 and TRBJ2-7; 7 bases are a match to TRBD2. The CDR3 runs 14 residues. V lost 3 bases and J lost 7; bases outside the gene matches: 9. Germline CDR1 LNHDA, CDR2 SQIVND (reference sequence). For the CDR3, the DNA is TGTGCCAGTAGTATCCCAGGAGCGGGAAGGGAGCAGTACTTC. It yields the protein CASSIPGAGREQYF. Full variable domain (outside the CDR3, taken from reference TRBV19 and TRBJ2-7): DGGITQSPKYLFRKEGQNVTLSCEQNLNHDAMYWYRQDPGQGLRLIYYSQIVNDFQKGDIAEGYSVSREKKESFPLTVTSAQKNPTAFYLCASSIPGAGREQYFGPGTRLTVT.

The chain is built from TRBV28 and TRBJ2-7; TRBD2 matches 7 bases. The CDR3 sequence is 14 residues long. The germline V gene has CDR1 MDHEN and CDR2 SYDVKM. The trim removed 3 bases at V and 2 bases at J, leaving 4 bases unmatched. The CDR3 spells CASSLTRGAYEQYF. The CDR3 region has the DNA TGTGCCAGCAGTTTGACCCGGGGGGCCTACGAGCAGTACTTC.

The J gene is TRBJ2-1, the V gene TRBV7-2; 9 bases match TRBD2. Losses at the gene ends were 5 bases for V and 0 bases for J; bases not matched to a gene: 8. Germline lookup yields CDR1 SGHTA and CDR2 FQGNSA. The CDR3 is 17 residues long. CDR3 DNA sequence: TGTGCCAGCAGCCCTAAGCTAGCGGGGTACTCCTACAATGAGCAGTTCTTC. Translated, it gives CASSPKLAGYSYNEQFF.

V and J are TRBV27 and TRBJ2-7, with TRBD1 as a possible D gene (6 bases). The CDR3 is made up of 17 amino acids. CDR1 and CDR2 (germline): MNHEY, SMNVEV (reference sequence). V shed 1 base and J shed 2 bases, with 18 bases lying between them. CDR3 nucleotide sequence: TGTGCCAGCAGTTTATGGGTGAGGGCGGACAGAACCTACGAGCAGTACTTC. It translates to CASSLWVRADRTYEQYF.

This clone was counted once. The rearrangement links TRBV10-3 to TRBJ1-1; 7 bases align to TRBD1. Germline CDR1 ENHRY, CDR2 SYGVKD. Trimming took 6 bases from V and 2 from J; bases not matched to a gene: 3. The CDR3 contains 13 residues. The CDR3 here is CAISGTANTEAFF. As DNA, the CDR3 is TGTGCCATCAGCGGGACAGCCAACACTGAAGCTTTCTTT.